This is a list of T cell receptor beta chains from one sample in a study of beta chain features in type 1 diabetes. Assay used: immunoSEQ multiplex PCR; TCRdb lists only in-frame clones, some missing. The table includes around 710,000 clones, 9.5% to 15% detected once. The sample consisted of naive CD4+ T cells from blood. The receptors derive from a man younger than 40 with type 1 diabetes. Both conserved end residues are part of each CDR3. Each record gives: clone size, V gene, D gene, J gene, CDR3 protein, CDR3 DNA. A D gene is named only where the DNA matches it firmly. Expanded clones are given a class, and other clones once, few, many or no size at all.

>few|TRBV4-2|NA|TRBJ2-3
CASSQGTATFTDTQYF
TGTGCCAGCAGCCAAGGTACAGCAACGTTTACAGATACGCAGTATTTT
>NA|TRBV28|TRBD1|TRBJ2-7
CASSFRGQGEYEQYF
TGTGCCAGCAGTTTTAGAGGACAGGGCGAGTACGAGCAGTACTTC
>NA|TRBV29-1|NA|TRBJ2-7
CSVIGHSYEQYF
TGCAGCGTTATCGGCCATTCCTACGAGCAGTACTTC
>NA|TRBV29-1|TRBD1|TRBJ2-7
CSAKSPGTGRGEQYF
TGCAGCGCTAAGTCCCCCGGGACAGGGAGAGGCGAGCAGTACTTC
>NA|TRBV2|TRBD1|TRBJ1-1
CASSELGTGNTEAFF
TGTGCCAGCAGTGAACTCGGGACAGGGAACACTGAAGCTTTCTTT
>NA|TRBV18|TRBD2|TRBJ2-3
CASSLASGGNTDTQYF
TGTGCCAGCTCACTCGCTAGCGGGGGCAACACAGATACGCAGTATTTT
>NA|TRBV19|NA|TRBJ1-2
CASRPQGSGNGYTF
TGTGCCAGTAGGCCCCAGGGGAGTGGGAATGGCTACACCTTC
>few|TRBV9|TRBD1|TRBJ2-3
CASSAGLDRGSRDTQYF
TGTGCCAGCAGCGCCGGTCTCGACAGGGGGAGTCGAGATACGCAGTATTTT
>few|TRBV27|NA|TRBJ1-5
CASSRLYNQPQHF
TGTGCCAGCAGTAGGCTTTACAATCAGCCCCAGCATTTT
>NA|TRBV7-6|TRBD2|TRBJ2-3
CASSPRLAGELDTQYF
TGTGCCAGCAGCCCCCGACTAGCGGGGGAGTTGGATACGCAGTATTTT
>few|TRBV18|NA|TRBJ1-6
CASSPASSYNSPLHF
TGTGCCAGCTCCCCAGCGAGCTCCTATAATTCACCCCTCCACTTT
>NA|TRBV10-3|TRBD1|TRBJ1-4
CAIGTGENEKLFF
TGTGCCATCGGGACAGGGGAGAATGAAAAACTGTTTTTT
>NA|TRBV2|NA|TRBJ2-5
CASTPTVGQTQYF
TGTGCCAGCACCCCCACAGTGGGGCAGACCCAGTACTTC
>few|TRBV6-5|NA|TRBJ1-2
CASSYPDGSDYGYTF
TGTGCCAGCAGTTACCCGGACGGGTCCGACTATGGCTACACCTTC
>NA|TRBV6-5|NA|TRBJ1-1
CASRRGSSEAFF
TGTGCCAGCAGGAGGGGGAGTTCTGAAGCTTTCTTT
>NA|TRBV27|NA|TRBJ1-1
CASTPDGVNTEAFF
TGTGCCAGCACCCCGGACGGGGTGAACACTGAAGCTTTCTTT
>NA|TRBV29-1|NA|TRBJ1-2
CSAMTQWDYGYTF
TGCAGCGCCATGACTCAGTGGGACTATGGCTACACCTTC
>NA|TRBV9|NA|TRBJ1-1
CASSVDSWNTEAFF
TGTGCCAGCAGCGTAGACAGTTGGAACACTGAAGCTTTCTTT
>few|TRBV7-2|TRBD1|TRBJ2-2
CASSPQGFTGELFF
TGTGCCAGCAGCCCACAGGGGTTCACCGGGGAGCTGTTTTTT
>few|TRBV11-1|NA|TRBJ1-1
CASTPPRAEAFF
TGTGCCAGCACCCCCCCAAGGGCTGAAGCTTTCTTT
>few|TRBV6-5|NA|TRBJ1-6
CASKSGSYNSPLHF
TGTGCCAGCAAGTCGGGGTCCTATAATTCACCCCTCCACTTT
>few|TRBV7-2|TRBD1|TRBJ1-6
CASSFAGGEHNSPLHF
TGTGCCAGCAGCTTTGCAGGGGGCGAACATAATTCACCCCTCCACTTT
>NA|TRBV29-1|NA|TRBJ1-1
CSVARRVSNTEAFF
TGCAGCGTTGCTCGTCGGGTTAGTAACACTGAAGCTTTCTTT
>few|TRBV11-1|TRBD2|TRBJ2-2
CASSDGTSGYTGELFF
TGTGCCAGCAGCGACGGGACTAGCGGATACACCGGGGAGCTGTTTTTT
>NA|TRBV7-2|TRBD1|TRBJ2-2
CASSFWTGNTGELFF
TGTGCCAGCAGCTTCTGGACAGGAAACACCGGGGAGCTGTTTTTT